These T cell receptor beta chains were read from a single sample in a study of tumor-infiltrating lymphocytes in glioblastoma multiforme. TCRdb redid the calling of the multiplex PCR reads with MiXCR, one entry per CDR3 protein. This table has about 9,600 distinct CDR3 sequences, less than 80% appearing once. The sequenced material came from brain tumor tissue. These receptors were taken from a male donor with glioblastoma. The CDR3 runs from the conserved cysteine through the conserved F or W. Fields, in order: CDR3 DNA, CDR3 protein, clone size, V gene, D gene, J gene. D genes are given only for firm matches. Some rows mark clone size as missing; the rest say once, few, many or name a class of expanded clone.

TGTGCCAGTTCTAGCGGAGGCACAGATACGCAGTATTTT	CASSSGGTDTQYF	-	TRBV28	TRBD2	TRBJ2-3
TGTGCCAGCAGCCCAGGACTAGCGGGAGTCAATGAGCAGTTCTTC	CASSPGLAGVNEQFF	large	TRBV11-2	TRBD2	TRBJ2-1
TGCAGTGCTAAAGACAGGGTTAGTCAACCCCAGCATTTT	CSAKDRVSQPQHF	few	TRBV20-1	TRBD1	TRBJ1-5
TGCAGCGTTGAAGAAGCCTATGGCTACACCTTC	CSVEEAYGYTF	medium-sized	TRBV29-1	-	TRBJ1-2
TGCGCCAGCAGTGAGCTGGGACAGGGGATCGGGGAGCTGTTTTTT	CASSELGQGIGELFF	medium-sized	TRBV10-1	TRBD1	TRBJ2-2
TGCAGTGCTAGAGATGAGGCGGTGCCGTACGAGCAGTTCTTC	CSARDEAVPYEQFF	-	TRBV20-1	-	TRBJ2-1
TGTGCCAGCAGCTTAATAACCGCCGGACTAGCGGAAAACATTCAGTACTTC	CASSLITAGLAENIQYF	-	TRBV11-2	TRBD2	TRBJ2-4
TGTGCCAAACGGCATGTGAACACTGAAGCTTTCTTT	CAKRHVNTEAFF	few	TRBV12-3/TRBV12-4	-	TRBJ1-1
TGTGCCAGCAGCTCATATCGGACAGGAATCGGTGGCTACACCTTC	CASSSYRTGIGGYTF	-	TRBV11-2	TRBD1	TRBJ1-2
TGCAGTGCTAGAAGCCTAGTCGGTCACGAGCAGTACTTC	CSARSLVGHEQYF	-	TRBV20-1	-	TRBJ2-7
TGTGCCAGCAGCTTGTTGCCGGGAGGGCCTTCGGGAGAGCAGTTCTTC	CASSLLPGGPSGEQFF	-	TRBV11-2	TRBD2	TRBJ2-1
TGTGCCAGCAGCTTAAGTGACAGGGCTTTCGGGATGAACAATGAGCAGTTCTTC	CASSLSDRAFGMNNEQFF	-	TRBV7-9	TRBD1	TRBJ2-1
TGTGCCAGCAGGCTTGGGGCTAGCGGTTACAAGCGGTACTTC	CASRLGASGYKRYF	-	TRBV6-2/TRBV6-3	TRBD2	TRBJ2-7
TGCAGTGCTAGATTGGGGTCCGAGCAGTACTTC	CSARLGSEQYF	-	TRBV20-1	-	TRBJ2-7
TGTGCCAGCAGCTTAAGGACCCGGACAGGAGGGTTTGCTAACTATGGCTACACCTTC	CASSLRTRTGGFANYGYTF	-	TRBV5-4	TRBD1	TRBJ1-2
TGTGCCAGCAGCCCGCCTGTAGGCGTACACGAGGAGTACTTC	CASSPPVGVHEEYF	-	TRBV11-2	-	TRBJ2-7
TGTGCCAGCAGCGCGACGGGGCTCGGGACCGCCTACGAGCAGTACTTC	CASSATGLGTAYEQYF	few	TRBV7-8	-	TRBJ2-7
TGCGCCAGCAGTGAACCAGGACTTCCGAGAGACAATGAGCAGTTCTTC	CASSEPGLPRDNEQFF	-	TRBV10-2	-	TRBJ2-1
TGTGCCAGCAGGTCCCAGGGAGATGCGGATAATTCACCCCTCCACTTT	CASRSQGDADNSPLHF	-	TRBV5-5	-	TRBJ1-6
TGTGCCAGCAGCCAACAATACAGTGATGAAAAACTGTTTTTT	CASSQQYSDEKLFF	-	TRBV4-2	-	TRBJ1-4
TGTGCCAGTAGCTCTAGCGGGAGGGGGATCAATGAGCAGTTCTTC	CASSSSGRGINEQFF	-	TRBV13	TRBD2	TRBJ2-1
TGTGTCAACAGTTACTTGGCGGACCTGAACACTGAAGCTTTCTTT	CVNSYLADLNTEAFF	once	TRBV6-5	-	TRBJ1-1
TGCAATGGTAGAGATAGGACAGGGAATGGCTACACCTTC	CNGRDRTGNGYTF	-	TRBV20-1	TRBD1	TRBJ1-2
TGCAGTGCTAGAGATTGGGGAGCGGGAGTAGGTACAGGTACGCAGTATTTT	CSARDWGAGVGTGTQYF	-	TRBV20-1	TRBD2	TRBJ2-3
TGCGCCAGCAAAGGCGGAAATGAGCAGTTCTTC	CASKGGNEQFF	many	TRBV10-1	-	TRBJ2-1
TGCAGTGCTAGTTTCCCCGGGACTAGCGGGTGGGAGCAGTACTTC	CSASFPGTSGWEQYF	-	TRBV20-1	TRBD2	TRBJ2-7
TGTGCCAGCAGACGCGGGACATCCCCACGGGACACTGAAGCTTTCTTT	CASRRGTSPRDTEAFF	-	TRBV28	-	TRBJ1-1
TGTGCCAGCAATGTAGGGGTGGGGAACTACAATGAGCAGTTCTTC	CASNVGVGNYNEQFF	-	TRBV6-1	-	TRBJ2-1
TGCAGTGTTAGAGCGCCCAATTTCGTTTCCGGAATAAGAATCGGGAATGAGCAGTTCTTC	CSVRAPNFVSGIRIGNEQFF	few	TRBV20-1	-	TRBJ2-1
TGTGCCAGCAATTTCCGGACCGTTACAACTAATGAAAAACTGTTTTTT	CASNFRTVTTNEKLFF	many	TRBV28	-	TRBJ1-4
TGTGCCAGCATCAGGGCCAGCACCCACTCCTACAATGAGCAGTTCTTC	CASIRASTHSYNEQFF	-	TRBV5-4	-	TRBJ2-1